What follows are 28 T cell receptor beta chains derived from one specimen sequenced in a study of post-analysis software for immune sequencing data. These TCRs' antigens remain unknown. Broader study findings: Five TRBV segments, TRBV5-6, TRBV5-1 and TRBV20-1 among them, were found more frequent in patients than controls.

The TCR beta cDNA libraries contained unique molecular identifiers. Each CDR3 protein gets one entry after TCRdb re-called the PCR reads with MiXCR. The sample lists hundreds of thousands of distinct CDR3 sequences; roughly 45% were seen once. Input material: blood. The receptors were gathered from a girl between 10 and 17 years old with multiple sclerosis.

The chain uses TRBV3-1 and TRBJ1-1; TRBD1 is a possible D gene (5 bases). The V and J ends lost 5 bases and 5 bases respectively, with 15 bases between them. The CDR3 is 14 amino acids. Germline lookup yields CDR1 LGHDT and CDR2 YNNKEL (reference sequence). CDR3 sequence: CASSNRDRHTEAFF. The CDR3 DNA sequence: TGTGCCAGCAGCAACCGGGACCGGCATACTGAAGCTTTCTTT.

The CDR3 region is CASSQEGFLYGYTF. The DNA of the CDR3 is TGTGCCAGCAGCCAAGAGGGTTTCCTGTATGGCTACACCTTC. This rearrangement joins TRBV14 to TRBJ1-2; D is uncertain. Looked up from germline, CDR1 is SGHDN and CDR2 is FVKESK. Deletions cut 0 bases from V and 5 bases from J, with 10 bases between. The CDR3 loop spans 14 amino acids.

The V gene is TRBV29-1, the J gene TRBJ2-7, with D possibly being TRBD1 (6 bases). With 5 bases removed from V and 0 bases from J, the gap between germline ends came to 11 bases. CDR3 length: 13 amino acids. CDR1 is SQVTM and CDR2 is ANQGSEA in the germline V gene. The CDR3 sequence: CSVKGQYSYEQYF. The CDR3 DNA sequence: TGCAGCGTTAAAGGACAGTACTCCTACGAGCAGTACTTC.

This clonotype was seen a few times. The chain carries TRBV4-2 and TRBJ2-1, with a tentative D call TRBD2 (6 bases). This CDR3 is built from 16 residues. Trimming took off 4 bases at V and 4 bases at J, with 17 bases between the two ends. The germline CDR1 and CDR2 sequences are LGHNA and YNFKEQ. The CDR3 protein is CASSPEEGSFYNEQFF. Written as DNA, the CDR3 is TGTGCCAGCAGCCCCGAGGAGGGGAGTTTTTACAATGAGCAGTTCTTC.

The chain couples TRBV6-2 or TRBV6-3 to TRBJ2-3, with 11 bases aligning to TRBD2. J was trimmed by 5 bases and V by 5 bases; bases with no gene match: 6. This CDR3 has 15 residues. Germline V lookup: CDR1 MNHEY, CDR2 SVGEGT. CDR3 residues: CASSTGGLAGDTQYF. CDR3 coding DNA: TGTGCCAGCAGTACTGGAGGACTAGCGGGAGATACGCAGTATTTT.

Only one count was recorded for this clonotype. This chain connects TRBV7-9 to TRBJ2-4; D perhaps matches TRBD2 (5 bases). Between the trimmed V and J ends, which lost 5 bases and 13 bases, there was a span of 15 bases. CDR3 length: 12 amino acids. CDR1 is SEHNR and CDR2 is FQNEAQ in the germline V gene (reference sequence). CDR3 nucleotides: TGTGCCAGCAGCGTCATCCCTTGGGAGCAGTACTTC. Protein sequence: CASSVIPWEQYF.

The chain joins TRBV10-2 to TRBJ2-1, with D maybe TRBD1 (5 bases). The CDR3 length is 14 residues. Germline CDR1 WSHSY, CDR2 SAAADI. Trimming removed 0 bases from V and 6 bases from J, with 9 bases in between. For the CDR3, the DNA is TGCGCCAGCAGTGAGTCTTCCCAGGGCAATGAGCAGTTCTTC. Translated: CASSESSQGNEQFF.

This clonotype was seen a few times. In DNA form, the CDR3 reads TGTGCCAGCAGCCTTCCGGGACGCCCTATTATGGGCTACACCTTC. Translating gives CASSLPGRPIMGYTF. The gene calls are TRBV28 and TRBJ1-2; tentatively, D is TRBD1 (5 bases). The V and J ends lost 6 bases and 8 bases respectively, with 22 bases between them. Germline CDR1 reads MDHEN; CDR2 reads SYDVKM. The CDR3 has 15 residues.

V and J are TRBV15 and TRBJ1-2; 9 bases are a match to TRBD1. Trimming took 0 bases from V and 2 from J; bases not matched to a gene: 4. This CDR3 has 16 amino acids. CDR1 and CDR2 from the germline V gene are LNHNV and YYDKDF (reference sequence). The CDR3 DNA follows: TGTGCCACCAGCAGAGATCCAGGACAGGGGAACTATGGCTACACCTTC. It yields the protein CATSRDPGQGNYGYTF.

J is TRBJ1-2 and V is TRBV20-1; maybe TRBD1 (5 bases). Germline V gives CDR1 DFQATT, CDR2 SNEGSKA (reference sequence). The CDR3 loop spans 13 amino acids. Between the trimmed V and J ends, which lost 6 bases and 5 bases, there was a span of 16 bases. CDR3 in DNA: TGCAGTGCCCAGAGCAGGGAAGAATATGGCTACACCTTC. Translated, it gives CSAQSREEYGYTF.

This clonotype was counted a single time. The genes are TRBV28 and TRBJ2-7, with 7 bases identical to TRBD1. Germline-derived CDR1 and CDR2 are MDHEN and SYDVKM. V lost 8 bases and J lost 5; bases outside the gene matches: 9. The length of the CDR3 is 13 residues. In DNA, the CDR3 is TGTGCCAGCCAACGAGACAGGGACCACGAGCAGTACTTC. Protein sequence: CASQRDRDHEQYF.

The gene calls are TRBV9 and TRBJ2-5; the match to TRBD2 covers 9 bases. The J segment lost 7 bases and the V segment lost 1 base, leaving 5 bases of the junction unmatched. The CDR3 spans 14 residues. Germline CDR1 and CDR2: SGDLS and YYNGEE. The CDR3 DNA follows: TGTGCCAGCAGCGTAAGCGGGGGGATCATGACCCAGTACTTC. This translates into CASSVSGGIMTQYF. Drawing the rest from reference TRBV9 and TRBJ2-5, the complete variable domain is DSGVTQTPKHLITATGQRVTLRCSPRSGDLSVYWYQQSLDQGLQFLIQYYNGEERAKGNILERFSAQQFPDLHSELNLSSLELGDSALYFCASSVSGGIMTQYFGPGTRLLVL.

Of note for this clonotype: At one end the junction does not follow the germline gene, possibly because of a read error. The chain links TRBV7-7 to TRBJ1-5; 7 nucleotides match TRBD1. Germline CDR1 and CDR2: SSHAT and FNYEAQ (reference sequence). The CDR3 totals 13 residues. In DNA form, the CDR3 reads TGTGCTAGCAGTCAGGGGGAGAATCAGCCCCAGCATTTT. Its protein is CASSQGENQPQHF.

A few counts support this clonotype. The V call is TRBV15, the J call TRBJ2-1, with a possible D match to TRBD2 (6 bases). This CDR3 comprises 18 residues. Trimming took off 0 bases at V and 7 bases at J, with 22 bases between the two ends. In germline, CDR1 is LNHNV, CDR2 YYDKDF (reference sequence). The CDR3 loop reads CATSRDKIIPGVGNEQFF. The CDR3 DNA is TGTGCCACCAGCAGAGATAAAATAATTCCGGGAGTAGGGAATGAGCAGTTCTTC.

This chain connects TRBV2 to TRBJ1-2; 8 bases are a match to TRBD1. The ends lost 8 bases at V and 6 bases at J; junction bases unmatched: 8. Germline-derived CDR1 and CDR2 are SNHLY and FYNNEI. The CDR3 length is 13 residues. CDR3 amino acids: CASVTDREDGYTF. The CDR3 DNA reads as TGTGCCAGCGTTACGGACAGGGAGGATGGCTACACCTTC.

In its sample, this clonotype was seen a few times. The chain combines TRBV15 with TRBJ1-4; D is unclear. The CDR3 totals 15 residues. CDR1 and CDR2 from the germline V gene are LNHNV and YYDKDF (reference sequence). Trimming left V 0 bases short and J 8 bases short, with 13 bases between. The chain's CDR3 is CATSRDHGEDEKLFF. CDR3 bases: TGTGCCACCAGCAGAGATCACGGGGAGGACGAAAAACTGTTTTTT. Full variable domain (outside the CDR3, taken from reference TRBV15 and TRBJ1-4): DAMVIQNPRYQVTQFGKPVTLSCSQTLNHNVMYWYQQKSSQAPKLLFHYYDKDFNNEADTPDNFQSRRPNTSFCFLDIRSPGLGDTAMYLCATSRDHGEDEKLFFGSGTQLSVL.

This clonotype appeared a few times. CDR3 nucleotides: TGTGCCAGCAGTTTGTCGGGACAGGGGGAATGGGAGCAGTACTTC. Residues: CASSLSGQGEWEQYF. This sequence joins TRBV12-3 or TRBV12-4 and TRBJ2-7, with 11 bases lining up with TRBD1. Trimming cost V 3 bases and J 7 bases; bases outside gene matches: 8. This CDR3 contains 15 residues.

The chain is built from TRBV3-1 and TRBJ2-4; 7 bases map to TRBD2. CDR1 and CDR2 (germline): LGHDT, YNNKEL (reference sequence). This CDR3 region has 15 residues. J lost 9 bases, V lost 0 bases, and 8 bases had no gene match. The chain's CDR3 is CASSQDNDSGGIQYF. The DNA of the CDR3 is TGTGCCAGCAGCCAAGATAATGACTCGGGAGGCATTCAGTACTTC.

The chain employs TRBV25-1 and TRBJ2-2, with unresolved D. The CDR3 runs 13 residues. The germline V and J ends were trimmed by 0 bases and 4 bases, with 3 bases remaining between them. The germline V gene encodes CDR1 MGHDK and CDR2 SYGVNS. CDR3 in DNA: TGTGCCAGCAGTGAATATGCCACCGGGGAGCTGTTTTTT. Translation gives CASSEYATGELFF.

The chain couples TRBV6-6 to TRBJ1-6, with 8 bases that match TRBD1. CDR1 is MNHNY and CDR2 is SVGAGI in the germline V gene (reference sequence). There are 15 residues in the CDR3. V lost 2 bases, J lost 5 bases, and 2 bases stayed unmatched. In DNA, the CDR3 is TGTGCCAGCAGTTACCAGGGGGCGGATAATTCACCCCTCCACTTT. Residues: CASSYQGADNSPLHF.

This rearrangement joins TRBV6-5 to TRBJ1-2; D not certain. Germline CDR1 and CDR2: MNHEY and SVGAGI. CDR3 length: 11 residues. Trimming stripped 0 bases from V and 9 bases from J, with 5 bases between. The chain's CDR3 is CASSYSGSYTF. CDR3 coding DNA: TGTGCCAGCAGTTACTCCGGGAGCTACACCTTC.

The chain combines TRBV20-1 with TRBJ2-1; TRBD1 might be the D (5 bases). The CDR3 has 16 residues. Germline V gene sequence: CDR1 DFQATT, CDR2 SNEGSKA (reference sequence). Trimming pared 0 bases from V and 0 bases from J, leaving 12 bases between. The CDR3 spells CSARDPRASSYNEQFF. CDR3 sequence (DNA): TGCAGTGCTAGAGATCCCAGGGCGAGCTCCTACAATGAGCAGTTCTTC.

Concerning this clonotype: One end of the junction does not line up with germline, which may come from a read error. J is TRBJ2-1 and V is TRBV27; D not certain. CDR3 size: 15 residues. Germline V CDR1 and CDR2: MNHEY, SMNVEV (reference sequence). CDR3 nucleotides: TGTGCCAGCAGTTTACCTAGTTCAGGACGCAATGAGCGGTTCTTC. The encoded protein is CASSLPSSGRNERFF.

The table lists this clonotype with a few counts. The rearrangement links TRBV6-1 to TRBJ2-7, with D possibly being TRBD1 or TRBD2 (5 bases each). In germline, CDR1 is MNHNS, CDR2 SASEGT. The CDR3 contains 15 residues. V was pared by 8 bases and J by 0 bases, with 17 bases between. The CDR3 DNA reads as TGTGCCAGCGACACGGGCCCGGGGCCCTCCTACGAGCAGTACTTC. Translation: CASDTGPGPSYEQYF.

The CDR3 DNA follows: TGCAGTGCTTTTAGGGGCGGGAGGGCCTCTTACTACAATGAGCAGTTCTTC. Protein product: CSAFRGGRASYYNEQFF. The chain recombines TRBV20-1 with TRBJ2-1; 9 bases match TRBD2. The CDR3 extends over 17 amino acids. V lost 5 bases, J lost 3 bases, and 14 bases stayed unmatched. In germline, CDR1 is DFQATT, CDR2 SNEGSKA (reference sequence).

This clonotype showed up just a few times. The chain recombines TRBV20-1 with TRBJ2-7, with TRBD1 matching 7 bases. Germline V CDR1 and CDR2: DFQATT, SNEGSKA (reference sequence). The CDR3 consists of 16 residues. V dropped 5 bases and J dropped 1; count of bases not matched to a gene: 14. CDR3 nucleotide sequence: TGCAGTGCTTTACTCGGCCCGGGACAGCAATCCTACGAGCAGTACTTC. This sequence encodes CSALLGPGQQSYEQYF.

Turning to this clonotype: A much larger clone differs by one base, so this may be a read error. The chain uses TRBV10-3 and TRBJ2-5; D not resolved. This CDR3 has 16 residues. Germline-derived CDR1 and CDR2 are ENHRY and SYGVKD. V lost 2 bases and J lost 11, with 24 bases in between. CDR3 DNA sequence: TGTGCCATCAGTGAGAGGGCTGACCTCACCCTAAATGAGCAGTACTTC. It is translated as CAISERADLTLNEQYF.

The chain is built from TRBV27 and TRBJ2-3, with D possibly matching TRBD1 (6 bases). The germline V gene encodes CDR1 MNHEY and CDR2 SMNVEV (reference sequence). The CDR3 has 16 amino acids. The germline V and J ends were trimmed by 4 bases and 1 base, with 15 bases remaining between them. As DNA, the CDR3 is TGTGCCAGCAGTTCCTATAGCGAGGGGGGCACAGATACGCAGTATTTT. Encoded protein: CASSSYSEGGTDTQYF.